This T cell receptor (beta chain) was sequenced for a study of STAT5B mutations in CD4+ large granular lymphocyte leukemia. The data were produced by immunoSEQ multiplex PCR, yet TCRdb's version contains in-frame clones alone and is incomplete. The sample yields about 35,000 clones, around 81% seen once. Concerning this clone itself: No antigen is known for it.

General study points: Without putative leukemic clones, patient CD4-sorted repertoires remained more clonal than healthy CD4+ repertoires. Higher CD4+ than CD8+ T-LGLL clonality might reflect small sample size.

The germline V gene has CDR1 SGHRS and CDR2 YFSETQ. This CDR3 contains 14 residues. Trimming stripped 1 base from V and 2 bases from J, with 6 bases between. This sequence was found in a human donor in good health. The chain employs TRBV5-1 and TRBJ2-2; D gene ambiguous. Sequenced: CD4+ T cells from blood buffy coats. CDR3 DNA: TGCGCCAGCAGCTTGATCAGTAACACCGGGGAGCTGTTTTTT. Protein: CASSLISNTGELFF.